Listed below are T cell receptor beta chains from one sample, sequenced in a study of control samples from healthy donors and cancer patients. Measured with immunoSEQ multiplex PCR; TCRdb has only the in-frame clones, and not every one. The sample yields tens of thousands of clones, 90% to 95% seen once. The specimen was blood. Receptor source: a man aged 25 to 45 in good health. CDR3s include the opening cysteine and the closing phenylalanine or tryptophan. D genes are given only for firm matches. Not all rows give a size; the values are once, few, many and, for expanded clones, a class.

d_call,clone_size,v_call,j_call,cdr3_nt,cdr3_aa
.,once,TRBV30,TRBJ2-7,TGTGCCTGGGGATTGACGGGAACCTACGAGCAGTACTTC,CAWGLTGTYEQYF
.,.,TRBV7-3,TRBJ2-5,TGTGCCAGCAGCTTAACTGGGCAACAAGAGACCCAGTACTTC,CASSLTGQQETQYF
TRBD1,.,TRBV28,TRBJ1-2,TGTGCCAGCAGCCCCCCTCGACAGGGGGCGGATGGCTACACCTTC,CASSPPRQGADGYTF
.,.,TRBV6-5,TRBJ1-1,TGTGCCAGCAGGCCGACGGGTAGGCCGGACACTGAAGCTTTCTTT,CASRPTGRPDTEAFF
TRBD1,.,TRBV27,TRBJ2-5,TGTGCCAGCAGTATCCCGACAGGGAGTTTTGAGACCCAGTACTTC,CASSIPTGSFETQYF
TRBD2,once,TRBV5-1,TRBJ2-7,TGCGCCAGCAGCGCCCGGACTAGCGGGACTAGCTCCTACGAGCAGTACTTC,CASSARTSGTSSYEQYF
.,.,TRBV27,TRBJ1-1,TGTGCCAGCAGTTTCAGGGGCCTGTACACTGAAGCTTTCTTT,CASSFRGLYTEAFF
.,.,TRBV5-8,TRBJ2-5,TGTGCCAGCAGCTTGAGGGAGTCGGGTGAGACCCAGTACTTC,CASSLRESGETQYF
TRBD1,.,TRBV13,TRBJ1-5,TGTGCCAGCAGCTTAGGGACAGGGGATCAGCCCCAGCATTTT,CASSLGTGDQPQHF
TRBD1,.,TRBV28,TRBJ2-2,TGTGCCAGCGGCAATTCGACAGGGATAGGCACCGGGGAGCTGTTTTTT,CASGNSTGIGTGELFF
TRBD1,.,TRBV10-3,TRBJ2-1,TGTGCCATCAGTGACGGGACAGATTACAATGAGCAGTTCTTC,CAISDGTDYNEQFF
TRBD2,.,TRBV10-3,TRBJ2-7,TGTGCCATCGGGGGGCGGGGAGCGGGAGGGCCCGGTGACGAGCAGTACTTC,CAIGGRGAGGPGDEQYF
.,once,TRBV19,TRBJ2-7,TGTGCCAGTAGTATAGGGAGGGAAGCCGAGCAGTACTTC,CASSIGREAEQYF
TRBD1,few,TRBV6-5,TRBJ2-2,TGTGCCAGCAGGCCAGGGACAGACACCGGGGAGCTGTTTTTT,CASRPGTDTGELFF
.,.,TRBV18,TRBJ1-4,TGTGCCAGCTCACCACCGCACAGGTCTAATGAAAAACTGTTTTTT,CASSPPHRSNEKLFF
TRBD2,.,TRBV30,TRBJ2-1,TGTGCCTGGACTAGCGGGAGGTTACCCTACAATGAGCAGTTCTTC,CAWTSGRLPYNEQFF
TRBD1,.,TRBV19,TRBJ2-1,TGTGCCAGTAGTATCGGGACAGGGGGGAAGGGGCAGTTCTTC,CASSIGTGGKGQFF
TRBD2,.,TRBV10-3,TRBJ2-7,TGTGCCACCCACCCCGAGCGGGAGGCGGACGAGCAGTACTTC,CATHPEREADEQYF
.,.,TRBV19,TRBJ2-1,TGTGCCAGTAGTCGATACTCCGAGGTGGATAATGAGCAGTTCTTC,CASSRYSEVDNEQFF
.,.,TRBV15,TRBJ2-5,TGTGCCACCAGCAGAGATGGGGGGATCCAAGAGACCCAGTACTTC,CATSRDGGIQETQYF
TRBD1,.,TRBV5-4,TRBJ1-1,TGTGCCAGCAGACCCGGGACAGGGGGGGTGAACACTGAAGCTTTCTTT,CASRPGTGGVNTEAFF
.,.,TRBV6-2/TRBV6-3,TRBJ1-6,TGTGCCAGCAGTCCCAGGGGTTCGTCACCCCTCCACTTT,CASSPRGSSPLHF
TRBD2,.,TRBV30,TRBJ2-7,TGTGCCTGGAGTGGGACTAGCGGGGACTACGAGCAGTACTTC,CAWSGTSGDYEQYF
.,.,TRBV2,TRBJ2-3,TGTGCCAGCAGTGACCGCAGGCCTGAAGATACGCAGTATTTT,CASSDRRPEDTQYF
.,.,TRBV3-1/TRBV3-2,TRBJ2-1,TGTGCCAGCAGCCAAGGGCCCGGCAATGAGCAGTTCTTC,CASSQGPGNEQFF
TRBD2,.,TRBV7-2,TRBJ2-1,TGTGCCAGCAGCCACAGATCTAGCGGGAGGGATGAGCAGTTCTTC,CASSHRSSGRDEQFF
TRBD1,.,TRBV15,TRBJ2-1,TGTGCCACCAGCAGGGGGGACAGAAGCAGTGAGCAGTTCTTC,CATSRGDRSSEQFF
TRBD1,.,TRBV14,TRBJ2-2,TGTGCCAGCAGCCAGGCAGGGGGAAACGGGGAGCTGTTTTTT,CASSQAGGNGELFF
TRBD2,.,TRBV9,TRBJ2-6,TGTGCCAGCAGCGTATCACTAGCGGGAGGGTCTGGAGGGGCCAACGTCCTGACTTTC,CASSVSLAGGSGGANVLTF
.,.,TRBV7-3,TRBJ2-1,TGTGCCAGCAGCTTAAGCTATAGCTCCTACAATGAGCAGTTCTTC,CASSLSYSSYNEQFF
.,.,TRBV10-1,TRBJ2-5,TGCGCCAGCAGTGAGTCGCCAGGGTCGTACCAAGAGACCCAGTACTTC,CASSESPGSYQETQYF
.,.,TRBV12-3/TRBV12-4,TRBJ2-7,TGTGCCAGCAGTGGGTCCAGCTCCTACGAGCAGTACTTC,CASSGSSSYEQYF
.,.,TRBV27,TRBJ2-7,TGTGCCAGCAGTTTAGGGCTAGCGACCTACGAGCAGTACTTC,CASSLGLATYEQYF
.,.,TRBV7-2,TRBJ2-3,TGTGCCAGCAGCTTAGCGCCCGGGAGAGGCACAGATACGCAGTATTTT,CASSLAPGRGTDTQYF
.,.,TRBV19,TRBJ2-2,TGTGCCAGTAGTATTAGGACGGGAACCCTACGCACCGGGGAGCTGTTTTTT,CASSIRTGTLRTGELFF
TRBD2,.,TRBV4-3,TRBJ2-1,TGCGCCAGCAGCCTCGGGACTAGCGAGACGAATGAGCAGTTCTTC,CASSLGTSETNEQFF
.,.,TRBV27,TRBJ1-2,TGTGCCAGCAGTTTGGGGCAGGGCGGTGGCTACACCTTC,CASSLGQGGGYTF
.,.,TRBV6-5,TRBJ2-3,TGTGCCAGCAGTTACTTGTCTAGCCGGAGAACAGATACGCAGTATTTT,CASSYLSSRRTDTQYF